This T cell receptor (beta chain) was found in a study of CXCR3-negative and CXCR3-positive naive CD8 T cells. Notes on the study in general: Cryopreservation partially decreased CXCR3 expression, and most assays used fresh PBMCs. Whereas both naive subsets had comparably high diversity, memory CD8+ cells had much lower diversity.

Points on this clonotype: Its antigen is not known.

This CDR3 spans 14 amino acids. CDR1 and CDR2 from the germline V gene are SGHKS and YYEKEE (reference sequence). Carrying UMI labels, the TRB cDNA libraries were prepared through 5' RACE. From the 5' RACE reads, TCRdb lists one entry per CDR3 protein and no DNA. The sample totals roughly 89,000 distinct CDR3 sequences; its top ten clones hold 1.5% to 2%. The TCR sequence derives from a human donor in good health. Some clones in this sample may be carry-over from other donors' samples. Specimen: naive CXCR3- CD8+ T cells from blood. Subset: CD45RO-CCR7+CD27+CD95- naive CD8+ T cells lacking CXCR3 (TNR3-). The gene calls are TRBV5-5 and TRBJ1-3; TCRdb proposes TRBD1, but this gene call is untestable without DNA. The CDR3 sequence: CASSLWGSGNTIYF.